This is a list of T cell receptor beta chains from one sample in a study of shared clonotypes between healthy human individuals. Produced via immunoSEQ multiplex PCR; TCRdb's table is partial and in-frame only. Here the sample spans around 750,000 clones, approximately 74% being singletons. The sequencing input was memory CD4+ T cells sorted from blood. These receptors came from a woman aged 25 to 39 in good health. CDR3s include the opening cysteine and the closing phenylalanine or tryptophan. A D gene is named only where the DNA matches it firmly. Some rows have no size entry. The others give once, few or many, or a class for an expanded clone.

len: 14
d_gene: TRBD2
v_gene: TRBV2
abundance: -
j_gene: TRBJ2-7
CDR3nt: TGTGCCAGCAGCGAGGGACTAGCGGGAGGGATGCAGTACTTC
CDR3aa: CASSEGLAGGMQYF

len: 14
d_gene: TRBD1
v_gene: TRBV19
abundance: -
j_gene: TRBJ1-1
CDR3nt: TGTGCCAGCACCCGGCGGACAGGGAGTACTGAAGCTTTCTTT
CDR3aa: CASTRRTGSTEAFF

len: 15
d_gene: TRBD2
v_gene: TRBV28
abundance: -
j_gene: TRBJ2-3
CDR3nt: TGTGCCAGCAGTGCGGGGGGGCTTGTACCAGATACGCAGTATTTT
CDR3aa: CASSAGGLVPDTQYF

len: 16
d_gene: -
v_gene: TRBV19
abundance: few
j_gene: TRBJ2-3
CDR3nt: TGTGCCAGTAGTCCCGAGGGGACCGGACTCACAGATACGCAGTATTTT
CDR3aa: CASSPEGTGLTDTQYF

len: 13
d_gene: TRBD2
v_gene: TRBV28
abundance: -
j_gene: TRBJ2-7
CDR3nt: TGTGCCAGCAGTTTCCGACTAGCGCGGGAGCAGTACTTC
CDR3aa: CASSFRLAREQYF

len: 18
d_gene: -
v_gene: TRBV11-2
abundance: -
j_gene: TRBJ1-4
CDR3nt: TGTGCCAGCAGCTTATGGGGGGGCCGGGACACTACTAATGAAAAACTGTTTTTT
CDR3aa: CASSLWGGRDTTNEKLFF

len: 12
d_gene: -
v_gene: TRBV10-3
abundance: -
j_gene: TRBJ1-1
CDR3nt: TGTGCCAAAACTCGGGTTAAGGCTGAAGCTTTCTTT
CDR3aa: CAKTRVKAEAFF

len: 19
d_gene: TRBD1
v_gene: TRBV27
abundance: -
j_gene: TRBJ2-7
CDR3nt: TGTGCCAGCAGCCTAATATCAAGGCGACAGGGAAGAGGGGCCTACGAGCAGTACTTC
CDR3aa: CASSLISRRQGRGAYEQYF

len: 16
d_gene: -
v_gene: TRBV5-1
abundance: -
j_gene: TRBJ1-3
CDR3nt: TGCGCCAGCAGCTTGGGGGACCTAGAGGACGGGAACACCATATATTTT
CDR3aa: CASSLGDLEDGNTIYF

len: 16
d_gene: -
v_gene: TRBV7-9
abundance: -
j_gene: TRBJ2-2
CDR3nt: TGTGCCAGCAGCCCAGGCACGGGGTTGAACACCGGGGAGCTGTTTTTT
CDR3aa: CASSPGTGLNTGELFF

len: 15
d_gene: -
v_gene: TRBV6-5
abundance: few
j_gene: TRBJ1-2
CDR3nt: TGTGCCAGCAGTCCTTATCCTGGGGCTGCCTATGGCTACACCTTC
CDR3aa: CASSPYPGAAYGYTF

len: 13
d_gene: -
v_gene: TRBV28
abundance: -
j_gene: TRBJ1-4
CDR3nt: TGTGCCAGCAGTCAAGTAAGACAGAGTGGACTGTTTTTT
CDR3aa: CASSQVRQSGLFF

len: 15
d_gene: TRBD1
v_gene: TRBV19
abundance: -
j_gene: TRBJ1-5
CDR3nt: TGTGCCAGTAGGGACAGGGGATATAGCAATCAGCCCCAGCATTTT
CDR3aa: CASRDRGYSNQPQHF

len: 15
d_gene: -
v_gene: TRBV12-5
abundance: -
j_gene: TRBJ2-2
CDR3nt: TGTGCTAGTGGTTTGGACGCAGGGAACACCGGGGAGCTGTTTTTT
CDR3aa: CASGLDAGNTGELFF

len: 12
d_gene: -
v_gene: TRBV18
abundance: -
j_gene: TRBJ2-5
CDR3nt: TGTGCCAGCTCACCATGGGAAGAGACCCAGTACTTC
CDR3aa: CASSPWEETQYF

len: 13
d_gene: -
v_gene: TRBV6-1
abundance: -
j_gene: TRBJ1-2
CDR3nt: TGTGCCAGCAGTGAAGAGTCTGGGGACGGCTACACCTTC
CDR3aa: CASSEESGDGYTF

len: 15
d_gene: -
v_gene: TRBV5-6
abundance: few
j_gene: TRBJ2-3
CDR3nt: TGTGCCAGCAGCTACCTGGGCTTGGGCACAGATACGCAGTATTTT
CDR3aa: CASSYLGLGTDTQYF

len: 13
d_gene: TRBD1
v_gene: TRBV6-4
abundance: -
j_gene: TRBJ2-4
CDR3nt: TGTGCCCGCACAGGGGGCCTCTTTAACATTCAGTACTTC
CDR3aa: CARTGGLFNIQYF

len: 12
d_gene: -
v_gene: TRBV19
abundance: -
j_gene: TRBJ2-2
CDR3nt: TGTGCCAGTATACCGAACACCGGGGAGCTGTTTTTT
CDR3aa: CASIPNTGELFF

len: 16
d_gene: TRBD2
v_gene: TRBV7-9
abundance: -
j_gene: TRBJ2-7
CDR3nt: TGTGCCAGCAGCTTAGAGTGGACTAGGATCGACCCCCCCTGGGACTTC
CDR3aa: CASSLEWTRIDPPWDF

len: 12
d_gene: -
v_gene: TRBV5-1
abundance: -
j_gene: TRBJ1-1
CDR3nt: TGCGCCAGCAGCTGGGGGAACACTGAAGCTTTCTTT
CDR3aa: CASSWGNTEAFF

len: 14
d_gene: -
v_gene: TRBV11-1
abundance: once
j_gene: TRBJ2-7
CDR3nt: TGTGCCAGCCGCCCCAGATCCGGAAACTACGAGCAGTACTTC
CDR3aa: CASRPRSGNYEQYF

len: 18
d_gene: -
v_gene: TRBV19
abundance: -
j_gene: TRBJ2-5
CDR3nt: TGTGCCAGTAGTCCAGGGATTGATGTAAGGGTGGGCCAAGAGACCCAGTACTTC
CDR3aa: CASSPGIDVRVGQETQYF

len: 15
d_gene: -
v_gene: TRBV19
abundance: few
j_gene: TRBJ1-5
CDR3nt: TGTGCCAGTAGTATAGAAGGGACAAAAAATCAGCCCCAGCATTTT
CDR3aa: CASSIEGTKNQPQHF

len: 13
d_gene: -
v_gene: TRBV7-2
abundance: -
j_gene: TRBJ2-5
CDR3nt: TGTGCCAGCAGCCAAAATCAGCGGGAGACCCAGTACTTC
CDR3aa: CASSQNQRETQYF

len: 11
d_gene: -
v_gene: TRBV29-1
abundance: -
j_gene: TRBJ1-1
CDR3nt: TGCAGCGGGACATCAGCTACTGAAGCTTTCTTT
CDR3aa: CSGTSATEAFF

len: 17
d_gene: -
v_gene: TRBV5-4
abundance: -
j_gene: TRBJ2-6
CDR3nt: TGTGCCAGCAGCTTTGGGCTTCGTACCTCTGGGGCCAACGTCCTGACTTTC
CDR3aa: CASSFGLRTSGANVLTF

len: 15
d_gene: TRBD1
v_gene: TRBV28
abundance: -
j_gene: TRBJ1-2
CDR3nt: TGTGCCAGCAGTTCCCCGAAAACAGGGGGCTTGGGCTACACCTTC
CDR3aa: CASSSPKTGGLGYTF

len: 13
d_gene: -
v_gene: TRBV27
abundance: once
j_gene: TRBJ1-1
CDR3nt: TGTGCCAGCAGACGGGGGCTGAACACTGAAGCTTTCTTT
CDR3aa: CASRRGLNTEAFF

len: 12
d_gene: -
v_gene: TRBV7-9
abundance: -
j_gene: TRBJ1-2
CDR3nt: TGTGCCAGCAGCTCCGACCTGAATGGCTACACCTTC
CDR3aa: CASSSDLNGYTF

len: 15
d_gene: TRBD1
v_gene: TRBV18
abundance: -
j_gene: TRBJ2-7
CDR3nt: TGTGCCAGCTCACCACCTTTCCCAGGGGGTTACGAGCAGTACTTC
CDR3aa: CASSPPFPGGYEQYF

len: 16
d_gene: TRBD2
v_gene: TRBV7-2
abundance: -
j_gene: TRBJ2-3
CDR3nt: TGTGCCAGCAGCTTAGGTCCCGGGAGGGCCGTAGATACGCAGTATTTT
CDR3aa: CASSLGPGRAVDTQYF

len: 13
d_gene: -
v_gene: TRBV27
abundance: once
j_gene: TRBJ1-1
CDR3nt: TGTGCCAGTCATTGGACAGCGAACACTGAAGCTTTCTTT
CDR3aa: CASHWTANTEAFF

len: 17
d_gene: TRBD1
v_gene: TRBV19
abundance: -
j_gene: TRBJ2-1
CDR3nt: TGTGCCAGTAGTGCCAGACAGGGTCTACTCTCCTACAATGAGCAGTTCTTC
CDR3aa: CASSARQGLLSYNEQFF

len: 16
d_gene: TRBD1
v_gene: TRBV28
abundance: -
j_gene: TRBJ2-7
CDR3nt: TGTGCCAGCAGTCTCACGGACCGGGACAGTATCCACGAGCAGTACTTC
CDR3aa: CASSLTDRDSIHEQYF

len: 20
d_gene: TRBD2
v_gene: TRBV5-4
abundance: many
j_gene: TRBJ2-3
CDR3nt: TGTGCCAGCAGCTTGGCCTTAGGGCTAGCGGGAGAGGGACGCACAGATACGCAGTATTTT
CDR3aa: CASSLALGLAGEGRTDTQYF

len: 14
d_gene: TRBD2
v_gene: TRBV5-4
abundance: -
j_gene: TRBJ2-3
CDR3nt: TGTGCCAGCAGCTTTAGCGGGAGCACAGGCAATGAGTATTTT
CDR3aa: CASSFSGSTGNEYF

len: 15
d_gene: -
v_gene: TRBV4-2
abundance: -
j_gene: TRBJ2-7
CDR3nt: TGTGCCAGCAGCCAACAGGCGAAAAAAGATTACGAGCAGTACTTC
CDR3aa: CASSQQAKKDYEQYF

len: 13
d_gene: -
v_gene: TRBV27
abundance: -
j_gene: TRBJ1-1
CDR3nt: TGTGCCAGCAGTAGATCCGGGACTACTGAAGCTTTCTTT
CDR3aa: CASSRSGTTEAFF

len: 16
d_gene: TRBD1
v_gene: TRBV15
abundance: few
j_gene: TRBJ1-5
CDR3nt: TGTGCCACCAGCAGAGACAGGGGGCAGGGCGATCAGCCCCAGCATTTT
CDR3aa: CATSRDRGQGDQPQHF

len: 16
d_gene: -
v_gene: TRBV5-1
abundance: few
j_gene: TRBJ2-1
CDR3nt: TGCGCCAGCAGCTTGGCGGCTAGCGCGGGGAACAATGAGCAGTTCTTC
CDR3aa: CASSLAASAGNNEQFF

len: 19
d_gene: TRBD1
v_gene: TRBV19
abundance: -
j_gene: TRBJ1-5
CDR3nt: TGTGCCAGTAGTCGTTATCCCAAACCGGGACAGGCAGGCAATCAGCCCCAGCATTTT
CDR3aa: CASSRYPKPGQAGNQPQHF

len: 15
d_gene: -
v_gene: TRBV28
abundance: -
j_gene: TRBJ1-2
CDR3nt: TGTGCCAGCAGTCCCCCCGAGGGCCACGGCTATGGCTACACCTTC
CDR3aa: CASSPPEGHGYGYTF

len: 15
d_gene: TRBD2
v_gene: TRBV5-1
abundance: -
j_gene: TRBJ2-1
CDR3nt: TGCGCCAGCAGGGAAGCGGGAGGGTCCTACAATGAGCAGTTCTTC
CDR3aa: CASREAGGSYNEQFF

len: 16
d_gene: -
v_gene: TRBV18
abundance: -
j_gene: TRBJ2-7
CDR3nt: TGTGCCAGCTCACCTACGATGGACAGCCCGAACCACGAGCAGTACTTC
CDR3aa: CASSPTMDSPNHEQYF

len: 13
d_gene: -
v_gene: TRBV5-6
abundance: -
j_gene: TRBJ1-2
CDR3nt: TGTGCCAGCAGCCTCCAGAGGGACCGTGGCTACACCTTC
CDR3aa: CASSLQRDRGYTF

len: 13
d_gene: -
v_gene: TRBV7-2
abundance: -
j_gene: TRBJ2-1
CDR3nt: TGTGCCAGCAGCGACGAACGAGGACGTGAGCAGTTCTTC
CDR3aa: CASSDERGREQFF

len: 14
d_gene: -
v_gene: TRBV7-8
abundance: -
j_gene: TRBJ1-5
CDR3nt: TGTGCCGCGAGCAGGGGAAATAGCAATCAGCCCCAGCATTTT
CDR3aa: CAASRGNSNQPQHF

len: 16
d_gene: TRBD2
v_gene: TRBV7-6
abundance: -
j_gene: TRBJ2-1
CDR3nt: TGTGCCAGCAGCTCCAGGACTAGCGGATACTACAATGAGCAGTTCTTC
CDR3aa: CASSSRTSGYYNEQFF